Listed below are T cell receptor beta chains from one sample, sequenced in a study of T cells in Graves' hyperthyroidism and ophthalmopathy. TCRdb analysed the multiplex PCR reads with MiXCR anew, one entry per CDR3 protein. The repertoire holds under 500,000 distinct CDR3 sequences, with about an eighth as singletons. Sequences were obtained from blood. The source is a man aged 50 or older with Graves' ophthalmopathy. Each CDR3 is given with its conserved first and last residue. Fields, in order: D gene, J gene, V gene, clone size, CDR3 protein, CDR3 DNA. D genes are given only for firm matches. Where a row states a size, it is once, few, many or the class of an expanded clone; other rows omit it.

d_call: NA
j_call: TRBJ1-1
v_call: TRBV28
clone_size: many
cdr3_aa: CASSLLSGGNQAFF
cdr3_nt: TGTGCCAGCAGTTTATTATCGGGGGGCAATCAAGCTTTCTTT

d_call: TRBD1
j_call: TRBJ1-5
v_call: TRBV24-1
clone_size: many
cdr3_aa: CATSDLAPGQGGHSNQPQHF
cdr3_nt: TGTGCCACCAGTGATTTGGCGCCGGGACAGGGGGGACATAGCAATCAGCCCCAGCATTTT

d_call: NA
j_call: TRBJ1-2
v_call: TRBV7-2
clone_size: few
cdr3_aa: CASSFPTGLRGGYTF
cdr3_nt: TGTGCCAGCAGCTTCCCTACAGGCCTCAGGGGTGGCTACACCTTC

d_call: TRBD2
j_call: TRBJ2-1
v_call: TRBV14
clone_size: many
cdr3_aa: CASSQGGGVPAREQFF
cdr3_nt: TGTGCCAGCAGCCAAGGGGGGGGGGTGCCAGCGAGGGAGCAGTTCTTC

d_call: NA
j_call: TRBJ2-7
v_call: TRBV5-1
clone_size: many
cdr3_aa: CASSLAGSGYYEQYF
cdr3_nt: TGCGCCAGCAGCTTGGCGGGTTCTGGGTACTACGAGCAGTACTTC

d_call: TRBD1
j_call: TRBJ2-7
v_call: TRBV20-1
clone_size: many
cdr3_aa: CSAWDSINYEQYF
cdr3_nt: TGCAGTGCTTGGGACAGCATAAACTACGAGCAGTACTTC

d_call: NA
j_call: TRBJ1-5
v_call: TRBV11-2
clone_size: many
cdr3_aa: CASITDSLSNQPQHF
cdr3_nt: TGTGCCAGCATTACCGACAGTTTGAGCAATCAGCCCCAGCATTTT

d_call: TRBD2
j_call: TRBJ2-3
v_call: TRBV2
clone_size: few
cdr3_aa: CASSELAGGTDTQYF
cdr3_nt: TGTGCCAGCAGTGAGCTAGCGGGAGGCACAGATACGCAGTATTTT

d_call: NA
j_call: TRBJ2-3
v_call: TRBV4-1
clone_size: few
cdr3_aa: CASSQGQKFTDTQYF
cdr3_nt: TGCGCCAGCAGCCAAGGACAGAAGTTCACAGATACGCAGTATTTT

d_call: NA
j_call: TRBJ2-7
v_call: TRBV20-1
clone_size: NA
cdr3_aa: CSARDPKLPYEQYF
cdr3_nt: TGCAGTGCTAGAGATCCAAAGCTTCCCTACGAGCAGTACTTC

d_call: NA
j_call: TRBJ2-1
v_call: TRBV11-1
clone_size: few
cdr3_aa: CASSLGTNEQFF
cdr3_nt: TGTGCCAGCAGCTTAGGAACCAATGAGCAGTTCTTC

d_call: TRBD2
j_call: TRBJ2-7
v_call: TRBV7-2
clone_size: many
cdr3_aa: CASSLGTSGYYEQYF
cdr3_nt: TGTGCCAGCAGCTTAGGCACTAGCGGTTACTACGAGCAGTACTTC

d_call: NA
j_call: TRBJ2-7
v_call: TRBV7-2
clone_size: NA
cdr3_aa: CASSLGGRDYEQYF
cdr3_nt: TGTGCCAGCAGCTTGGGGGGTAGGGACTACGAGCAGTACTTC

d_call: NA
j_call: TRBJ1-2
v_call: TRBV7-9
clone_size: many
cdr3_aa: CASSLDSTIYGYTF
cdr3_nt: TGTGCCAGCAGCTTAGACAGTACGATATATGGCTACACCTTC

d_call: NA
j_call: TRBJ2-5
v_call: TRBV3-1
clone_size: many
cdr3_aa: CASSHSAGRETQYF
cdr3_nt: TGTGCCAGCAGCCACTCAGCGGGTCGAGAGACCCAGTACTTC

d_call: TRBD1
j_call: TRBJ2-2
v_call: TRBV12-3/TRBV12-4
clone_size: many
cdr3_aa: CASSQNNRGPGELFF
cdr3_nt: TGTGCCAGCAGTCAAAATAACAGGGGGCCCGGGGAGCTGTTTTTT

d_call: NA
j_call: TRBJ2-1
v_call: TRBV19
clone_size: NA
cdr3_aa: CASSMNVVGEQFF
cdr3_nt: TGTGCCAGTAGTATGAACGTGGTCGGTGAGCAGTTCTTC

d_call: NA
j_call: TRBJ2-7
v_call: TRBV7-2
clone_size: many
cdr3_aa: CASSLRGYDEQYF
cdr3_nt: TGTGCCAGCAGCTTACGAGGGTATGACGAGCAGTACTTC

d_call: TRBD1
j_call: TRBJ2-3
v_call: TRBV7-9
clone_size: few
cdr3_aa: CASSFTGADTQYF
cdr3_nt: TGTGCCAGCAGCTTTACAGGGGCGGATACGCAGTATTTT

d_call: TRBD1
j_call: TRBJ1-6
v_call: TRBV15
clone_size: few
cdr3_aa: CATSRRRDRDPHNSPLHF
cdr3_nt: TGTGCCACCAGCAGGAGGAGGGACAGGGACCCCCATAATTCACCCCTCCACTTT

d_call: NA
j_call: TRBJ2-7
v_call: TRBV28
clone_size: many
cdr3_aa: CASSLSDSDYEQYF
cdr3_nt: TGTGCCAGCAGTTTAAGTGACTCCGACTACGAGCAGTACTTC

d_call: NA
j_call: TRBJ2-2
v_call: TRBV12-3/TRBV12-4
clone_size: many
cdr3_aa: CASSPFRRENTGELFF
cdr3_nt: TGTGCCAGCAGCCCCTTCCGGCGGGAGAACACCGGGGAGCTGTTTTTT

d_call: TRBD1
j_call: TRBJ2-5
v_call: TRBV10-3
clone_size: many
cdr3_aa: CAISESRTGGQETQYF
cdr3_nt: TGTGCCATCAGTGAGTCCCGGACAGGGGGCCAAGAGACCCAGTACTTC

d_call: TRBD1
j_call: TRBJ2-4
v_call: TRBV9
clone_size: few
cdr3_aa: CASSSRDSLAKNVQYF
cdr3_nt: TGTGCCAGCAGCTCCCGGGACAGTCTAGCCAAAAACGTTCAGTACTTC

d_call: TRBD2
j_call: TRBJ2-1
v_call: TRBV28
clone_size: many
cdr3_aa: CASSGTGTSGGVNEQFF
cdr3_nt: TGTGCCAGCAGTGGCACAGGGACTAGCGGAGGGGTGAATGAGCAGTTCTTC

d_call: TRBD2
j_call: TRBJ2-5
v_call: TRBV20-1
clone_size: many
cdr3_aa: CSARVGTSGRETQYF
cdr3_nt: TGCAGTGCTAGAGTAGGGACTAGCGGGCGCGAGACCCAGTACTTC

d_call: NA
j_call: TRBJ2-6
v_call: TRBV28
clone_size: many
cdr3_aa: CASRPTNLRANVLTF
cdr3_nt: TGTGCCAGCAGACCGACAAACTTGAGGGCCAACGTCCTGACTTTC

d_call: NA
j_call: TRBJ1-4
v_call: TRBV20-1
clone_size: NA
cdr3_aa: CSAREKGRGEKLFF
cdr3_nt: TGCAGTGCTAGAGAGAAGGGACGGGGTGAAAAACTGTTTTTT

d_call: NA
j_call: TRBJ2-3
v_call: TRBV24-1
clone_size: many
cdr3_aa: CATSDFPGRSTDTQYF
cdr3_nt: TGTGCCACCAGTGATTTCCCAGGGAGGTCCACAGATACGCAGTATTTT